Following are 16 T cell receptor beta chains from one sample sequenced in a study of blood T cell repertoires in COVID-19. Profiled with immunoSEQ multiplex PCR; TCRdb holds only in-frame clones, not every one. The sample records 150,000 to 200,000 clones, around 72% being singletons. Source material: peripheral blood. The receptors derive from a woman over 75 with acute or convalescent COVID-19.

This chain joins TRBV28 and TRBJ2-7; 10 bases align to TRBD2. Germline trimming cut 5 bases from V and 1 base from J; bases unmatched to any gene: 8. The CDR3 sequence is 16 residues long. Germline CDR1 MDHEN, CDR2 SYDVKM. Here the CDR3 reads CASSPQELAGSYEQYF. The CDR3 DNA reads as TGTGCCAGCAGTCCCCAAGAACTAGCGGGGTCCTACGAGCAGTACTTC.

V gene TRBV18 combines with J gene TRBJ1-1, with 11 bases lining up with TRBD1. The CDR3 loop spans 16 amino acids. Germline CDR1 reads KGHSH; CDR2 reads LQKENI. J gave up 1 base and V 2 bases, and 3 bases lay outside the gene matches. This CDR3 is CASSPGTGGANTEAFF. The CDR3 region has the DNA TGTGCCAGCTCACCAGGGACAGGGGGGGCGAACACTGAAGCTTTCTTT.

Only a few counts were recorded for this clone. The J gene is TRBJ2-1, the V gene TRBV5-1, with D uncertain. Trimming took 4 bases from V and 9 from J, leaving 11 bases between them. Looked up from germline, CDR1 is SGHRS and CDR2 is YFSETQ. CDR3 length: 12 amino acids. This chain's CDR3 is CASSHKLGEQFF. CDR3 DNA sequence: TGCGCCAGCAGCCACAAGCTAGGTGAGCAGTTCTTC.

The chain recombines TRBV10-3 with TRBJ2-2, with 8 bases lining up with TRBD2. CDR3 length equals 14 residues. Germline-derived CDR1 and CDR2 are ENHRY and SYGVKD. With V trimmed by 8 bases and J by 0 bases, 2 bases remained unmatched. DNA of the CDR3: TGTGCCATCCGGGAGGGAGCGAACACCGGGGAGCTGTTTTTT. The encoded protein is CAIREGANTGELFF.

This rearrangement joins TRBV5-1 to TRBJ2-1, with 11 bases aligning to TRBD2. V lost 5 bases, J lost 1 base, and 2 bases stayed unmatched. CDR3 size: 15 residues. Germline-derived CDR1 and CDR2 are SGHRS and YFSETQ. CDR3 nucleotides: TGCGCCAGCAGACTAGCGGGAGATTCCTACAATGAGCAGTTCTTC. Protein product: CASRLAGDSYNEQFF. The full variable domain, in which reference TRBV5-1 and TRBJ2-1 provide the parts outside the CDR3, is KAGVTQTPRYLIKTRGQQVTLSCSPISGHRSVSWYQQTPGQGLQFLFEYFSETQRNKGNFPGRFSGRQFSNSRSEMNVSTLELGDSALYLCASRLAGDSYNEQFFGPGTRLTVL.

This clone was detected many times. The chain uses TRBV19 and TRBJ2-2; D is perhaps TRBD1 (6 bases). This CDR3 has 17 residues. The V gene's germline CDR1 is LNHDA and CDR2 SQIVND (reference sequence). Trimming removed 3 bases at V and 3 bases at J, with 17 bases between. The DNA of the CDR3 is TGTGCCAGTAGTATGGGAACAGGGCTTGGGGACACCGGGGAGCTGTTTTTT. Translation gives CASSMGTGLGDTGELFF.

The CDR3 DNA reads as TGTGCCAGCAGCCAGCAACTAGCGGGGCCCACAGATACGCAGTATTTT. It encodes CASSQQLAGPTDTQYF. This chain links TRBV14 with TRBJ2-3, with 10 bases matching TRBD2. Germline CDR1 reads SGHDN; CDR2 reads FVKESK. The ends lost 3 bases at V and 2 bases at J; junction bases unmatched: 5. The CDR3 is made up of 16 amino acids.

This clone came up a few times. Other DNA sequences in this specimen translate into the identical CDR3. This chain joins TRBV6-2 or TRBV6-3 and TRBJ2-1; TRBD1 aligns across 9 bases. The CDR3 has 16 amino acids. Per germline, CDR1 MNHEY and CDR2 SVGEGT. J was trimmed by 3 bases and V by 0 bases; bases with no gene match: 3. As DNA, the CDR3 is TGTGCCAGCAGTTACTCGGGGACAGGGCTCTACAATGAGCAGTTCTTC. Its translation is CASSYSGTGLYNEQFF.

The chain links TRBV7-8 to TRBJ2-2, with D possibly matching TRBD1 (6 bases). V shed 6 bases and J shed 5 bases, with 19 bases lying between them. The CDR3 extends over 16 amino acids. From germline, CDR1 is SGHVS and CDR2 FQNEAQ. As DNA, the CDR3 is TGTGCCAGCAGATTTCCCCTCTTCAGGGGTACCGGGGAGCTGTTTTTT. Its translation: CASRFPLFRGTGELFF.

This sequence joins TRBV7-9 and TRBJ1-2; the D is unclear. V lost 0 bases, J lost 7 bases, and 12 bases lay in between. The CDR3 spans 14 residues. Germline CDR1 reads SEHNR; CDR2 reads FQNEAQ (reference sequence). The CDR3 bases are TGTGCCAGCAGCTTAGCTGATCGGGTTGCTGGCTACACCTTC. Encoded protein: CASSLADRVAGYTF.

The V gene is TRBV9, the J gene TRBJ2-5; 7 nucleotides line up with TRBD1. Germline assignment: CDR1 SGDLS and CDR2 YYNGEE. The CDR3 is 16 amino acids. V was clipped by 1 base and J by 3 bases; unmatched bases: 9. CDR3 sequence (DNA): TGTGCCAGCAGCGTATTAGGGGGCGCGGGTAAAGAGACCCAGTACTTC. Its protein is CASSVLGGAGKETQYF. Filled out from reference TRBV9 and TRBJ2-5, the complete variable domain reads DSGVTQTPKHLITATGQRVTLRCSPRSGDLSVYWYQQSLDQGLQFLIQYYNGEERAKGNILERFSAQQFPDLHSELNLSSLELGDSALYFCASSVLGGAGKETQYFGPGTRLLVL.

This chain links TRBV28 with TRBJ2-7; the match to TRBD1 covers 9 bases. Germline V gene lookup returns CDR1 MDHEN and CDR2 SYDVKM. Germline trimming cut 4 bases from V and 4 bases from J; bases unmatched to any gene: 11. CDR3 size: 16 residues. CDR3 nucleotide sequence: TGTGCCAGCAGTTCCCCATCCGGGACAGGGTTTTACGAGCAGTACTTC. This translates into CASSSPSGTGFYEQYF.

J is TRBJ2-5 and V is TRBV14; D gene unclear. The germline CDR1 and CDR2 sequences are SGHDN and FVKESK. This CDR3 is built from 13 residues. The ends were cut back, 8 bases at V and 7 bases at J, with 17 bases in the middle. CDR3 loop: CASRPSRSWTQYF. CDR3 DNA: TGTGCCAGCCGCCCATCTCGGTCGTGGACCCAGTACTTC.

The V gene is TRBV7-2, the J gene TRBJ2-7; 14 bases fit TRBD2. With 5 bases clipped from V and 6 bases from J, the junction kept 9 bases outside the gene matches. Germline loops: CDR1 SGHTA, CDR2 FQGNSA. The CDR3 is 16 amino acids. CDR3 residues: CASSPGTSGSFSEQYF. Here the CDR3 DNA reads TGTGCCAGCAGCCCCGGGACTAGCGGGAGTTTCTCCGAGCAGTACTTC.

This clone has more than one count but fewer than ten. This chain uses TRBV5-4 with TRBJ1-1; 7 nucleotides align to TRBD1. The J segment lost 5 bases and the V segment lost 3 bases, leaving 7 bases of the junction unmatched. The CDR3 contains 14 residues. Per germline, CDR1 SGHNT and CDR2 YYREEE (reference sequence). The chain's CDR3 is CASSSRQGETEAFF. CDR3 coding DNA: TGTGCCAGCAGCTCCCGACAGGGAGAAACTGAAGCTTTCTTT.

The sample holds a few counts of this clone. CDR3 amino acids: CASNSGQTSYNEQFF. For the CDR3, the DNA is TGTGCCAGCAACTCTGGACAGACCTCCTACAATGAGCAGTTCTTC. The chain links TRBV9 to TRBJ2-1, with a weak D call TRBD1 (6 bases). Germline assignment: CDR1 SGDLS and CDR2 YYNGEE. The CDR3 sequence is 15 residues long. Trimming shortened V by 6 bases and J by 0 bases, and 13 bases separated the two germline ends. The whole variable domain, remainder taken from reference TRBV9 and TRBJ2-1, is DSGVTQTPKHLITATGQRVTLRCSPRSGDLSVYWYQQSLDQGLQFLIQYYNGEERAKGNILERFSAQQFPDLHSELNLSSLELGDSALYFCASNSGQTSYNEQFFGPGTRLTVL.